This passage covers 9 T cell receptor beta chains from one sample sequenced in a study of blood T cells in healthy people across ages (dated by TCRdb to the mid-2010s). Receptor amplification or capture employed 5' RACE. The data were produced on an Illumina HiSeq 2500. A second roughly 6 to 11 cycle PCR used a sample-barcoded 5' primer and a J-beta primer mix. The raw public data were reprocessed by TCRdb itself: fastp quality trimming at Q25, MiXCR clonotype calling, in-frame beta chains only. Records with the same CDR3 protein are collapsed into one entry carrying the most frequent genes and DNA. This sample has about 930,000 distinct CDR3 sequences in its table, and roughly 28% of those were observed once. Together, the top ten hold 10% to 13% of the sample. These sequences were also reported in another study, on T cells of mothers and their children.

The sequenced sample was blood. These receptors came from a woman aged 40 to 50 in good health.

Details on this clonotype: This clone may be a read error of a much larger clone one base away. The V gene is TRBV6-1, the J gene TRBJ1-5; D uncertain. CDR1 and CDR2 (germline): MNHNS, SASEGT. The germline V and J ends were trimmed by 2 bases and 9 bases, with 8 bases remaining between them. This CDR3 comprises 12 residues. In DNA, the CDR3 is TGTGCCAGCAGTGAACGGAGTCGGCCCCAGCATTTT. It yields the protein CASSERSRPQHF.

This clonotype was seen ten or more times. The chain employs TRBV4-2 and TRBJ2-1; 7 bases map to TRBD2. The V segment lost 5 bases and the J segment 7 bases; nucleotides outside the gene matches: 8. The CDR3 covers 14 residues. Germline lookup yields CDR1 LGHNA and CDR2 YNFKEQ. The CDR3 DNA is TGTGCCAGCAGCTTCGCGGGGGAGGGAAATGAGCAGTTCTTC. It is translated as CASSFAGEGNEQFF.

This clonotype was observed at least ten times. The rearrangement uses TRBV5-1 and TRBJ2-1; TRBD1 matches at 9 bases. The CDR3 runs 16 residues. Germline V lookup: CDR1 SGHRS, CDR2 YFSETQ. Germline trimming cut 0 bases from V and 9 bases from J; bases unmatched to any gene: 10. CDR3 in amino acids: CASSLATVQGAGEQFF. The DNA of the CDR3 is TGCGCCAGCAGCTTGGCGACCGTACAGGGGGCGGGTGAGCAGTTCTTC.

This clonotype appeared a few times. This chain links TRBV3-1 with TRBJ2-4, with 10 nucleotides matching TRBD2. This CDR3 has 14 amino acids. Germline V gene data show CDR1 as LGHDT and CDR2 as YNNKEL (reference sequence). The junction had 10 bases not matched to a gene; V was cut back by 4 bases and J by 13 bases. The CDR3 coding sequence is TGTGCCAGCAGCCTCACTAGCGGGGACAATGAGCAGTACTTC. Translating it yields CASSLTSGDNEQYF. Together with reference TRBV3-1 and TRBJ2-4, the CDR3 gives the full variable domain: DTAVSQTPKYLVTQMGNDKSIKCEQNLGHDTMYWYKQDSKKFLKIMFSYNNKELIINETVPNRFSPKSPDKAHLNLHINSLELGDSAVYFCASSLTSGDNEQYFGAGTRLSVL.

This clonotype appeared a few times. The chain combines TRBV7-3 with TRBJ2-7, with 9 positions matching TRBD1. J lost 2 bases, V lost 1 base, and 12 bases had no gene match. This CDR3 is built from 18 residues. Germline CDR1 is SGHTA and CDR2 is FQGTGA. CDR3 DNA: TGTGCCAGCAGCTTAAGTACCGGGATCCGGGACAGGGCCTACGAGCAGTACTTC. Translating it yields CASSLSTGIRDRAYEQYF. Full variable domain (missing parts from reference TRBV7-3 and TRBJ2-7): GAGVSQTPSNKVTEKGKYVELRCDPISGHTALYWYRQSLGQGPEFLIYFQGTGAADDSGLPNDRFFAVRPEGSVSTLKIQRTERGDSAVYLCASSLSTGIRDRAYEQYFGPGTRLTVT.

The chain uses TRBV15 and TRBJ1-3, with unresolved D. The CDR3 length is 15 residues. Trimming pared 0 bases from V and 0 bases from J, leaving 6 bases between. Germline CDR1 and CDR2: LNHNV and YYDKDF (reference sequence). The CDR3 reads CATSRDTSSGNTIYF. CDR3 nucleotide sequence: TGTGCCACCAGCAGAGATACGAGCTCTGGAAACACCATATATTTT.

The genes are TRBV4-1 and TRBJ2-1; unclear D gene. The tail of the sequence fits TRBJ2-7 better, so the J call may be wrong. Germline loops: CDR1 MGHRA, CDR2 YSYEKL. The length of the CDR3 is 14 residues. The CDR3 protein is CASSQDGSGYEQYF. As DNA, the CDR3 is TGCGCCAGCAGCCAAGATGGATCTGGGTACGAGCAGTACTTC.

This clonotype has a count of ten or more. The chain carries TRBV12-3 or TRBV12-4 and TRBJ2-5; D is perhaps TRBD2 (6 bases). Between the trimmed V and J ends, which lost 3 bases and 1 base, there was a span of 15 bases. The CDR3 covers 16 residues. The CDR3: CASSLLASAGQETQYF. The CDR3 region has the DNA TGTGCCAGCAGTTTGCTGGCTAGCGCCGGCCAAGAGACCCAGTACTTC.

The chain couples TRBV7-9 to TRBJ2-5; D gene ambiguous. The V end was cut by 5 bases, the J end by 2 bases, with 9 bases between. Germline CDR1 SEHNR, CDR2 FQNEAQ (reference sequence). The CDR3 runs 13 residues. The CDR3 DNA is TGTGCCAGCAGCATTCGGAGTCAAGAGACCCAGTACTTC. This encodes CASSIRSQETQYF.